This T cell receptor (beta chain) was documented in a study of blood T cell repertoires in COVID-19. Study-level background: Samples came from the United States, Italy and Spain, spanning acute and convalescent COVID-19. PBMCs, B-cell-depleted T cells, or T cells were the source of the cDNA or gDNA that made up the material.

This CDR3 region has 16 residues. Germline CDR1 and CDR2: LNHDA and SQIVND (reference sequence). Trimming cost V 3 bases and J 4 bases; bases outside gene matches: 6. The authors' processing: Reference gene primer amplification in the assay estimated nucleated cell counts. Sequencing used immunoSEQ multiplex PCR; TCRdb keeps in-frame clones, though not all of them. From that table come the V and J calls and clone size; the DNA was used to work out D and trimming. The sample includes about 37,000 clones, roughly 84% of them seen just once. The V call is TRBV19, the J call TRBJ2-3; 11 bases match TRBD1. This receptor was obtained from a man aged 55 to 69 with active COVID-19. The sample taken for sequencing was peripheral blood. CDR3 sequence (DNA): TGTGCCAGTAGTATCCTGTCGGGACAGGGGGCAGATACGCAGTATTTT. Amino acid sequence: CASSILSGQGADTQYF.